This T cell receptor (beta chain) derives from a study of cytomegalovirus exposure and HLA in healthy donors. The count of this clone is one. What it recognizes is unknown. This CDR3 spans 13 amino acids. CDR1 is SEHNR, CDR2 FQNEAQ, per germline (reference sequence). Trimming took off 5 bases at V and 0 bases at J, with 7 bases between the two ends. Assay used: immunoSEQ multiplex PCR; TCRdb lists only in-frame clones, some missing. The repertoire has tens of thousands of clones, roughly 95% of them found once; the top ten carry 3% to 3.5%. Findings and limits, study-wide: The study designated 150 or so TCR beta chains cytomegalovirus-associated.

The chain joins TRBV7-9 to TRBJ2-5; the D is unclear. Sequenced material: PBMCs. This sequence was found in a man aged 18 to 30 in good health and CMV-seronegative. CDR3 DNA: TGTGCCAGCAGCGCCGACAACCAAGAGACCCAGTACTTC. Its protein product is CASSADNQETQYF.